These T cell receptor beta chains were read from a single sample in a study of cytomegalovirus exposure and HLA in healthy donors. Libraries were prepared by immunoSEQ multiplex PCR; TCRdb keeps only in-frame clonotypes and omits some of them. The table has approximately 100,000 clones, 65% to 75% seen once. Sequencing was carried out using PBMCs. The source is a female donor in good health and CMV-seronegative. Both conserved end residues are part of each CDR3. A D gene is named only where the DNA matches it firmly. Clone size is shown for a subset of rows, as once, few, many or a class of expanded clone.

clone_size	d_call	v_call	j_call	cdr3_aa	cdr3_nt
-	TRBD1	TRBV29-1	TRBJ1-3	CSVEPTGSGNTIYF	TGCAGCGTTGAACCGACAGGGAGCGGAAACACCATATATTTT
-	TRBD2	TRBV29-1	TRBJ2-1	CSVSRPPSGTSGRPSYNEQFF	TGCAGCGTCAGCCGGCCCCCGTCCGGGACTAGCGGGAGACCCTCCTACAATGAGCAGTTCTTC
-	TRBD2	TRBV27	TRBJ2-7	CASSFVAGRVIEQYF	TGTGCCAGCAGTTTCGTCGCGGGGAGGGTTATCGAGCAGTACTTC
-	-	TRBV20-1	TRBJ2-5	CSARAGETQYF	TGCAGTGCTAGAGCAGGGGAGACCCAGTACTTC
-	-	TRBV7-9	TRBJ2-7	CASSEQGYEQYF	TGTGCCAGCAGCGAACAGGGTTACGAGCAGTACTTC
few	TRBD1	TRBV7-2	TRBJ1-2	CASSLGDSYYGYTF	TGTGCCAGCAGCTTAGGGGACAGCTACTATGGCTACACCTTC
-	TRBD1	TRBV7-9	TRBJ1-5	CASSLGSAGGPQHF	TGTGCCAGCAGCTTAGGGTCCGCAGGGGGGCCCCAGCATTTT
-	TRBD2	TRBV5-4	TRBJ2-7	CASSLGSGGPYEQYF	TGTGCCAGCAGCTTGGGGTCGGGAGGGCCCTACGAGCAGTACTTC
-	-	TRBV19	TRBJ1-1	CASTWGGMNTEAFF	TGTGCCAGTACCTGGGGGGGGATGAACACTGAAGCTTTCTTT
-	TRBD2	TRBV5-1	TRBJ2-3	CASSGYLAGGTDTQYF	TGCGCCAGCAGCGGGTACCTAGCGGGAGGAACAGATACGCAGTATTTT
-	TRBD1	TRBV5-1	TRBJ2-7	CASSLGALGTGVGEQYF	TGCGCCAGCAGCTTGGGAGCTTTAGGGACAGGGGTGGGCGAGCAGTACTTC
once	TRBD1	TRBV29-1	TRBJ2-7	CSVRAQGASYEQYF	TGCAGCGTAAGGGCACAGGGGGCTTCCTACGAGCAGTACTTC
-	-	TRBV5-1	TRBJ2-3	CASSFREGTDTQYF	TGCGCCAGCAGCTTCCGAGAGGGCACAGATACGCAGTATTTT
-	TRBD1	TRBV13	TRBJ2-5	CASSPQGQGETQYF	TGTGCCAGCAGCCCTCAAGGACAGGGGGAGACCCAGTACTTC
-	-	TRBV10-3	TRBJ2-6	CAISERQLSGANVLTF	TGTGCCATCAGTGAGCGACAGCTCTCTGGGGCCAACGTCCTGACTTTC
once	TRBD2	TRBV30	TRBJ2-5	CAWSVSGRGKQETQYF	TGTGCCTGGAGTGTTTCTGGGCGGGGGAAACAGGAGACCCAGTACTTC
-	-	TRBV4-3	TRBJ1-3	CASSQDLSGPGNTIYF	TGCGCCAGCAGCCAAGATCTCTCAGGGCCTGGAAACACCATATATTTT
-	-	TRBV5-1	TRBJ2-7	CASSLTGLGEQYF	TGCGCCAGCAGCTTAACCGGACTGGGGGAGCAGTACTTC
-	TRBD1	TRBV9	TRBJ2-4	CASSARTGGDKNIQYF	TGTGCCAGCAGCGCCCGGACAGGGGGTGATAAAAACATTCAGTACTTC
-	-	TRBV6-6	TRBJ2-7	CASSPLGRIYEQYF	TGTGCCAGCAGCCCGCTAGGAAGGATTTACGAGCAGTACTTC
-	-	TRBV7-6	TRBJ2-7	CASSLRGQNYEQYF	TGTGCCAGCAGCTTGAGGGGACAAAACTACGAGCAGTACTTC
-	-	TRBV27	TRBJ2-3	CASSSREWTDTQYF	TGTGCCAGCAGTTCCCGGGAGTGGACAGATACGCAGTATTTT
-	-	TRBV29-1	TRBJ1-4	CSVGWGVGEKLFF	TGCAGCGTTGGATGGGGGGTGGGTGAAAAACTGTTTTTT
-	-	TRBV2	TRBJ2-5	CASNSLGAGAQYF	TGTGCCAGCAACTCTCTAGGCGCCGGGGCCCAGTACTTC
few	-	TRBV6-1	TRBJ2-7	CASSEAFRSSYEQYF	TGTGCCAGCAGTGAAGCCTTTAGAAGCTCCTACGAGCAGTACTTC
-	-	TRBV28	TRBJ2-1	CASNTAGRVGDNEQFF	TGTGCCAGCAATACAGCGGGCCGAGTTGGGGACAATGAGCAGTTCTTC
-	-	TRBV20-1	TRBJ1-2	CSAPLDYGYTF	TGCAGTGCCCCCCTCGACTATGGCTACACCTTC
-	-	TRBV7-2	TRBJ2-3	CASSHFTDTQYF	TGTGCCAGCAGCCATTTTACAGATACGCAGTATTTT
few	TRBD2	TRBV27	TRBJ2-3	CASREGLAADTQYF	TGTGCCAGCAGAGAGGGACTAGCAGCAGATACGCAGTATTTT
-	TRBD1	TRBV7-9	TRBJ2-7	CASSSPTGAVSYEQYF	TGTGCCAGCAGCTCACCGACAGGGGCAGTGTCCTACGAGCAGTACTTC
-	-	TRBV6-6	TRBJ2-5	CASSYVGPRGEETQYF	TGTGCCAGCAGTTACGTGGGACCCAGGGGGGAAGAGACCCAGTACTTC
-	-	TRBV5-4	TRBJ2-1	CASSFRDEQFF	TGTGCCAGCAGCTTCAGGGATGAGCAGTTCTTC
-	TRBD2	TRBV27	TRBJ2-7	CASSFLAERSYEQYF	TGTGCCAGCAGTTTCCTAGCGGAGCGCTCCTACGAGCAGTACTTC
-	TRBD2	TRBV5-1	TRBJ2-7	CASYDEGGRIYEQYF	TGCGCCAGCTATGACGAGGGCGGGAGGATCTACGAGCAGTACTTC
-	-	TRBV30	TRBJ1-2	CAWSGGTAWDGYTF	TGTGCCTGGAGTGGCGGTACTGCCTGGGATGGCTACACCTTC
few	TRBD1	TRBV30	TRBJ2-4	CAGSRDRNIQYF	TGTGCCGGCAGTCGGGACAGAAACATTCAGTACTTC
-	TRBD1	TRBV27	TRBJ2-7	CASSFHGTGTTYEQYF	TGTGCCAGCAGTTTCCACGGGACAGGGACTACCTACGAGCAGTACTTC
-	TRBD1	TRBV12-5	TRBJ2-3	CASGPSGTVGDTQYF	TGTGCTAGTGGCCCGTCCGGGACAGTGGGGGATACGCAGTATTTT
-	TRBD1	TRBV5-4	TRBJ1-2	CASSTGTVYGYTF	TGTGCCAGCAGCACCGGGACAGTCTATGGCTACACCTTC
few	-	TRBV10-2	TRBJ2-5	CASSEGSGLYQETQYF	TGCGCCAGCAGTGAAGGCAGCGGCCTGTACCAAGAGACCCAGTACTTC
few	TRBD1	TRBV7-9	TRBJ2-7	CASSYLQGAPGEQYF	TGTGCCAGCAGCTACTTACAGGGGGCGCCGGGCGAGCAGTACTTC
few	TRBD1	TRBV4-3	TRBJ1-2	CASSRYAGGGTGGDYGYTF	TGCGCCAGCAGCCGCTATGCCGGAGGCGGGACAGGGGGCGACTATGGCTACACCTTC
-	-	TRBV19	TRBJ2-2	CATSLGQGRAGELFF	TGTGCCACCTCCCTTGGCCAGGGGCGAGCCGGGGAGCTGTTTTTT
few	TRBD1	TRBV27	TRBJ1-2	CASRGQGGGHGYTF	TGTGCCAGCAGGGGTCAGGGGGGCGGCCATGGCTACACCTTC
-	TRBD1	TRBV6-6	TRBJ2-7	CASRVQGASGEQYF	TGTGCCAGCAGGGTTCAGGGGGCGTCGGGCGAGCAGTACTTC
-	-	TRBV6-5	TRBJ2-1	CATRSSGNEQFF	TGTGCCACCCGTTCTTCAGGGAATGAGCAGTTCTTC
once	-	TRBV29-1	TRBJ2-3	CSAIGLGAGDTQYF	TGCAGCGCAATTGGGCTAGGGGCAGGAGATACGCAGTATTTT
-	TRBD1	TRBV30	TRBJ1-2	CAWSVGGGSGYTF	TGTGCCTGGAGTGTAGGAGGGGGCAGCGGCTACACCTTC
-	TRBD2	TRBV6-6	TRBJ2-7	CASSYTPAGVREQYF	TGTGCCAGCAGTTATACCCCAGCGGGAGTCCGCGAGCAGTACTTC
once	-	TRBV28	TRBJ1-5	CASSLSGLTLRPQHF	TGTGCCAGCAGTTTATCGGGGTTAACCCTCCGGCCCCAGCATTTT
-	TRBD2	TRBV10-3	TRBJ2-5	CAASSGSRGETQYF	TGTGCCGCCTCGAGCGGGAGTCGAGGAGAGACCCAGTACTTC
-	TRBD2	TRBV30	TRBJ2-7	CAWSRNSGSGGGQYF	TGTGCCTGGAGTCGCAATAGCGGGTCCGGTGGAGGGCAGTACTTC
-	TRBD2	TRBV6-1	TRBJ2-7	CAARLAGGPSYEQYF	TGTGCCGCCCGACTAGCGGGAGGGCCCTCCTACGAGCAGTACTTC
medium-sized	-	TRBV6-5	TRBJ1-1	CASRRQLDTEAFF	TGTGCCAGCAGGCGACAGTTAGACACTGAAGCTTTCTTT
-	TRBD1	TRBV27	TRBJ1-5	CASSDRGGGQPQHF	TGTGCCAGCAGTGACAGGGGCGGTGGTCAGCCCCAGCATTTT